A selection of T cell receptor beta chains follows, all from one sample in a study of response to subunit inactivated influenza vaccine. MiXCR was run by TCRdb on the RT-PCR reads, yielding one entry per CDR3 protein. In the table there are under 550,000 distinct CDR3 sequences, 7.2% of which are singletons. Material: PBMCs from blood, obtained about 24 months after vaccination. Every receptor here comes from a man between 50 and 70 years old who received an inactivated influenza vaccine. Both conserved end residues are part of each CDR3. A D gene is named only where the DNA matches it firmly. Clone size is shown for a subset of rows, as once, few, many or a class of expanded clone.

D: TRBD2
size: -
J: TRBJ2-1
V: TRBV6-2/TRBV6-3
DNA: TGTGCCAGCGGGCGAGCGGGATCCTACAATGAGCAGTTCTTC
CDR3: CASGRAGSYNEQFF

D: TRBD1
size: many
J: TRBJ1-2
V: TRBV6-5
DNA: TGTGCCAGCAGTTACTCCGCGGGACAGGCCTATGGCTACACCTTC
CDR3: CASSYSAGQAYGYTF

D: -
size: -
J: TRBJ2-7
V: TRBV25-1
DNA: TGTGCCAGCAGTGACACCGGCCGATACGAGCAGTACTTC
CDR3: CASSDTGRYEQYF

D: -
size: many
J: TRBJ2-3
V: TRBV4-1
DNA: TGCGCCAGCAGCCAATTCTGGGACGGTAGCACAGATACGCAGTATTTT
CDR3: CASSQFWDGSTDTQYF

D: TRBD2
size: many
J: TRBJ2-3
V: TRBV12-3/TRBV12-4
DNA: TGTGCCAGCAGTGTAGCGGGAGTTGGGGATACGCAGTATTTT
CDR3: CASSVAGVGDTQYF

D: TRBD1
size: -
J: TRBJ1-2
V: TRBV5-1
DNA: TGCGCCAGCAGCACCGGGACAGGGGACAACAACTATGGCTACACCTTC
CDR3: CASSTGTGDNNYGYTF

D: -
size: few
J: TRBJ2-1
V: TRBV5-5
DNA: TGTGCCAGCAGCTTTGGGCCCAGCTCCTACAATGAGCAGTTCTTC
CDR3: CASSFGPSSYNEQFF

D: TRBD2
size: -
J: TRBJ2-1
V: TRBV5-5
DNA: TGTGCCAGCAGCACGGGACTAGCGGGTCATGAGCAGTTCTTC
CDR3: CASSTGLAGHEQFF

D: TRBD1
size: -
J: TRBJ2-3
V: TRBV20-1
DNA: TGCAGTGCTCTCTCCCGGGACAGGGCGAGCACAGATACGCAGTATTTT
CDR3: CSALSRDRASTDTQYF

D: TRBD2
size: -
J: TRBJ2-1
V: TRBV20-1
DNA: TGCAGTGCTAGACCTACGACTAGCGGCTCCTACAATGAGCAGTTCTTC
CDR3: CSARPTTSGSYNEQFF